These 27 T cell receptor beta chains were sequenced from one sample in a study of blood T cell dynamics during melanoma immunotherapy. Time point in this sample: week 3, after first cycle of checkpoint inhibitor. Method: immunoSEQ multiplex PCR; TCRdb's copy keeps in-frame clones and lacks some. The table records approximately 4,400 clones, about 79% of them present only once. Material: blood, obtained from a patient treated with checkpoint blockade. Source of these receptors: a human donor with melanoma.

The J gene is TRBJ1-1, the V gene TRBV2, with 8 bases fitting TRBD1. The CDR3 runs to 14 residues. CDR1 SNHLY and CDR2 FYNNEI come from the germline V gene. The V and J ends lost 6 bases and 7 bases, in that order; junction bases with no gene match: 10. CDR3 in amino acids: CASRGRWTGNEAFF. The CDR3 DNA is TGTGCCAGCAGGGGACGGTGGACAGGGAATGAAGCTTTCTTT.

The chain joins TRBV5-8 to TRBJ2-7, with D uncertain. The CDR3 sequence is 15 residues long. Trimming stripped 0 bases from V and 0 bases from J, with 10 bases between. Germline assignment: CDR1 SGHTS and CDR2 YDEGEE. CDR3 sequence: CASSLGRASSYEQYF. The CDR3, as DNA: TGTGCCAGCAGCTTGGGTAGGGCTAGCTCCTACGAGCAGTACTTC.

The chain has TRBV7-6 and TRBJ2-7; 7 bases fit TRBD2. The ends lost 2 bases at V and 3 bases at J; junction bases unmatched: 4. The CDR3 has 14 amino acids. The germline gives CDR1 SGHVS, CDR2 FNYEAQ. CDR3 nucleotide sequence: TGTGCCAGCAGCTTAAGGGCTAGCGGCTACGAGCAGTACTTC. This encodes CASSLRASGYEQYF.

The rearrangement joins TRBV7-3 to TRBJ2-1; 8 bases map to TRBD2. Germline V gene sequence: CDR1 SGHTA, CDR2 FQGTGA. The CDR3 is made up of 16 amino acids. Trimming took 5 bases from V and 5 from J; bases not matched to a gene: 11. CDR3: CASSPYGGGINNEQFF. The CDR3 coding sequence is TGTGCCAGCAGCCCCTATGGCGGGGGGATTAACAATGAGCAGTTCTTC.

The V gene is TRBV5-1, the J gene TRBJ2-1, with a possible D match to TRBD1 (6 bases). V lost 0 bases and J 3 bases, leaving 13 bases between the germline ends. The germline V gene encodes CDR1 SGHRS and CDR2 YFSETQ. CDR3 length: 16 amino acids. CDR3 sequence (DNA): TGCGCCAGCAGCTTGGTGGGGTTGACAGGCTACAATGAGCAGTTCTTC. Residues: CASSLVGLTGYNEQFF.

The chain joins TRBV6-1 to TRBJ2-7, with TRBD2 matching over 7 bases. Germline values: CDR1 MNHNS, CDR2 SASEGT. V was pared by 4 bases and J by 5 bases, with 8 bases of the junction left unmatched. This CDR3 spans 14 amino acids. The CDR3 sequence is CASSAGGGSNEQYF. Written as DNA, the CDR3 is TGTGCCAGCAGTGCTGGGGGAGGGAGTAACGAGCAGTACTTC.

V and J are TRBV7-9 and TRBJ1-5; maybe TRBD1 (5 bases). The CDR3 length is 14 residues. V lost 1 base to trimming and J lost 4 bases, with 8 bases between them. Germline CDR1 reads SEHNR; CDR2 reads FQNEAQ (reference sequence). Here the CDR3 DNA reads TGTGCCAGCAGCTTAGTCGGGGCGAATCAGCCCCAGCATTTT. Its translation is CASSLVGANQPQHF.

This rearrangement joins TRBV7-2 to TRBJ1-5; the D gene is possibly TRBD1 (5 bases). The V gene's germline CDR1 is SGHTA and CDR2 FQGNSA. The CDR3 contains 17 residues. The V end was cut by 3 bases, the J end by 2 bases, with 17 bases between. CDR3: CASSLRGLFGGNQPQHF. In DNA form, the CDR3 reads TGTGCCAGCAGCTTGCGGGGCCTCTTTGGAGGCAATCAGCCCCAGCATTTT.

The V call is TRBV5-1, the J call TRBJ2-3, with a weak D call TRBD2 (5 bases). The CDR3 spans 13 residues. Trimming removed 6 bases at V and 5 bases at J, with 13 bases between. Germline CDR1 SGHRS, CDR2 YFSETQ. The CDR3 DNA is TGCGCCAGCACCCCCGGGGTGGAAGATACGCAGTATTTT. This sequence encodes CASTPGVEDTQYF.

This clone has a single count. The chain recombines TRBV5-4 with TRBJ1-2, with TRBD1 matching 9 bases. The germline V gene encodes CDR1 SGHNT and CDR2 YYREEE (reference sequence). There are 14 residues in the CDR3. Trimming at V came to 3 bases and at J to 4 bases, leaving 4 bases not matched to a gene. The CDR3 DNA reads TGTGCCAGCAGCTCTGGACAGGGGAGCTATGGCTACACCTTC. It specifies CASSSGQGSYGYTF.

The chain uses TRBV7-2 and TRBJ2-7; D possibly matches TRBD1 or TRBD2 (5 bases each). V dropped 5 bases and J dropped 2 bases, with 10 bases sitting between them. Germline CDR1 reads SGHTA; CDR2 reads FQGNSA. The CDR3 length is 13 residues. CDR3 in DNA: TGTGCCAGCAGCCGGGACGGTACCTACGAGCAGTACTTC. This encodes CASSRDGTYEQYF. Supplemented by reference TRBV7-2 and TRBJ2-7, the full variable domain reads GAGVSQSPSNKVTEKGKDVELRCDPISGHTALYWYRQSLGQGLEFLIYFQGNSAPDKSGLPSDRFSAERTGGSVSTLTIQRTQQEDSAVYLCASSRDGTYEQYFGPGTRLTVT.

The chain links TRBV5-1 to TRBJ1-5; D gene ambiguous. Trimming stripped 0 bases from V and 6 bases from J, with 10 bases between. CDR1 is SGHRS, CDR2 YFSETQ, per germline. This CDR3 has 14 amino acids. The CDR3 loop is CASSLGEVGQPQHF. CDR3 DNA: TGCGCCAGCAGCTTGGGCGAAGTAGGTCAGCCCCAGCATTTT.

The chain employs TRBV6-1 and TRBJ2-7; no clear D gene. V was pared by 2 bases and J by 2 bases, with 16 bases between. Germline V CDR1 and CDR2: MNHNS, SASEGT. The CDR3 contains 16 residues. The CDR3 sequence: CASSETLRTRPYEQYF. The DNA of the CDR3 is TGTGCCAGCAGTGAAACTTTGAGGACCAGGCCCTACGAGCAGTACTTC.

The rearrangement links TRBV5-1 to TRBJ2-5, with TRBD2 identical over 8 bases. CDR1 is SGHRS, CDR2 YFSETQ, per germline. Trimming removed 4 bases from V and 4 bases from J; junction bases left unmatched: 12. The CDR3 loop spans 16 amino acids. CDR3 residues: CASSPKQRGKIETQYF. The CDR3 bases are TGCGCCAGCAGCCCAAAACAGCGGGGGAAGATAGAGACCCAGTACTTC.

This clone was counted only a few times. This chain links TRBV19 with TRBJ2-3; tentatively, D is TRBD1 (6 bases). CDR1 is LNHDA and CDR2 is SQIVND in the germline V gene (reference sequence). V lost 4 bases to trimming and J lost 4 bases, with 12 bases between them. The CDR3 extends over 14 amino acids. The CDR3 sequence: CASSSSGVSDTQYF. CDR3 bases: TGTGCCAGTAGTAGTTCAGGGGTATCAGATACGCAGTATTTT.

The rearrangement uses TRBV7-2 and TRBJ2-7; D might be TRBD2 (5 bases). Germline CDR1 SGHTA, CDR2 FQGNSA. The CDR3 is 16 amino acids. Trimming removed 2 bases at V and 4 bases at J, with 18 bases between. The CDR3, as DNA: TGTGCCAGCAGCTTACTCCCGTCGGGGTTACGGTACGAGCAGTACTTC. Translating gives CASSLLPSGLRYEQYF.

The gene calls are TRBV10-1 and TRBJ1-1; 9 bases map to TRBD1. This CDR3 comprises 13 residues. With 6 bases clipped from V and 4 bases from J, the junction kept 3 bases outside the gene matches. The germline gives CDR1 WNHNN, CDR2 SYGVQD (reference sequence). CDR3 nucleotides: TGCGCCAGCAGCAGGGACAGGGTCACTGAAGCTTTCTTT. This sequence encodes CASSRDRVTEAFF.

This clone was observed a few times. The rearrangement links TRBV5-8 to TRBJ1-1; D unresolved. Germline CDR1 and CDR2: SGHTS and YDEGEE. CDR3 length equals 13 residues. The V end was cut by 4 bases, the J end by 1 base, with 8 bases between. CDR3 sequence reads: CASSADENTEAFF. In DNA form, the CDR3 reads TGTGCCAGCAGCGCAGACGAGAACACTGAAGCTTTCTTT.

This chain connects TRBV7-2 to TRBJ1-4; D not resolved. This CDR3 comprises 16 residues. CDR1 and CDR2 (germline): SGHTA, FQGNSA. The ends were cut back, 6 bases at V and 7 bases at J, with 21 bases in the middle. CDR3 in amino acids: CASSALARTASEKLFF. In DNA, the CDR3 is TGTGCCAGCAGTGCCCTCGCACGGACGGCGAGTGAAAAACTGTTTTTT.

Of note for this clone: Other DNA variants within this sample encode the same CDR3. The V gene is TRBV11-3, the J gene TRBJ1-2, with a weak D call TRBD1 (6 bases). V lost 1 base and J 2 bases, leaving 11 bases between the germline ends. The germline V gene has CDR1 SGHNT and CDR2 YENEEA. The CDR3 runs 15 residues. DNA for the CDR3: TGTGCCAGCAGCTTAGGGGTGCAGGGGAACTATGGCTACACCTTC. It encodes CASSLGVQGNYGYTF. Filled out from reference TRBV11-3 and TRBJ1-2, the complete variable domain reads EAGVVQSPRYKIIEKKQPVAFWCNPISGHNTLYWYLQNLGQGPELLIRYENEEAVDDSQLPKDRFSAERLKGVDSTLKIQPAELGDSAVYLCASSLGVQGNYGYTFGSGTRLTVV.

By sample fraction, this clone is medium-sized. The chain carries TRBV5-1 and TRBJ2-7; D call uncertain. The germline V and J ends were trimmed by 1 base and 5 bases, with 4 bases remaining between them. This CDR3 comprises 11 residues. CDR1 SGHRS and CDR2 YFSETQ come from the germline V gene. The CDR3 is CASSLSHEQYF. CDR3 nucleotides: TGCGCCAGCAGCTTGTCCCACGAGCAGTACTTC.

J is TRBJ1-2 and V is TRBV7-2, with D perhaps matching TRBD1 (6 bases). V was trimmed by 3 bases and J by 6 bases, leaving 14 bases between them. The CDR3 covers 14 residues. Germline CDR1 and CDR2: SGHTA and FQGNSA. The CDR3 sequence is CASSFRQGQDGYTF. The CDR3 DNA follows: TGTGCCAGCAGCTTCCGGCAGGGGCAGGATGGCTACACCTTC.

The chain links TRBV7-9 to TRBJ2-7, with 8 positions matching TRBD1. Per the germline V gene, CDR1 is SEHNR and CDR2 is FQNEAQ (reference sequence). This CDR3 region has 15 residues. Germline trimming cut 2 bases from V and 4 bases from J; bases unmatched to any gene: 7. The CDR3 DNA follows: TGTGCCAGCAGCTTATATTCAGGGGGCATTTACGAGCAGTACTTC. It translates to CASSLYSGGIYEQYF.

The CDR3 DNA sequence: TGCGCCAGCAGCCTCGGACACACCCTGGACAATGAGCAGTTCTTC. Translated, it gives CASSLGHTLDNEQFF. The chain combines TRBV4-1 with TRBJ2-1; TRBD1 might be the D (5 bases). V dropped 4 bases and J dropped 5 bases, with 15 bases sitting between them. Per the germline V gene, CDR1 is MGHRA and CDR2 is YSYEKL. The CDR3 has 15 residues.

This sequence joins TRBV21-1 and TRBJ1-5. TRBV21-1 is an annotated pseudogene. The CDR3 contains 12 residues. The CDR3 spells CASSYSNQPQHF. Written as DNA, the CDR3 is TGTGCCAGCAGTTATAGCAATCAGCCCCAGCATTTT.

The rearrangement links TRBV27 to TRBJ1-6; D perhaps matches TRBD1 (6 bases). CDR1 MNHEY and CDR2 SMNVEV come from the germline V gene (reference sequence). Trimming shortened V by 0 bases and J by 10 bases, and 13 bases separated the two germline ends. The CDR3 is 15 residues long. This CDR3 is CASSLSLGGRSPLHF. For the CDR3, the DNA is TGTGCCAGCAGTTTATCGCTAGGGGGAAGATCACCCCTCCACTTT.

This clone appeared a single time. J is TRBJ1-1 and V is TRBV7-2; D ambiguous. Trimming took 1 base from V and 5 from J, leaving 8 bases between them. Germline lookup yields CDR1 SGHTA and CDR2 FQGNSA. The CDR3 sequence is 13 residues long. CDR3 amino acids: CASSLGGGTEAFF. DNA of the CDR3: TGTGCCAGCAGCTTAGGGGGTGGTACTGAAGCTTTCTTT. Looking up the rest from reference TRBV7-2 and TRBJ1-1 gives the full variable domain: GAGVSQSPSNKVTEKGKDVELRCDPISGHTALYWYRQSLGQGLEFLIYFQGNSAPDKSGLPSDRFSAERTGGSVSTLTIQRTQQEDSAVYLCASSLGGGTEAFFGQGTRLTVV.